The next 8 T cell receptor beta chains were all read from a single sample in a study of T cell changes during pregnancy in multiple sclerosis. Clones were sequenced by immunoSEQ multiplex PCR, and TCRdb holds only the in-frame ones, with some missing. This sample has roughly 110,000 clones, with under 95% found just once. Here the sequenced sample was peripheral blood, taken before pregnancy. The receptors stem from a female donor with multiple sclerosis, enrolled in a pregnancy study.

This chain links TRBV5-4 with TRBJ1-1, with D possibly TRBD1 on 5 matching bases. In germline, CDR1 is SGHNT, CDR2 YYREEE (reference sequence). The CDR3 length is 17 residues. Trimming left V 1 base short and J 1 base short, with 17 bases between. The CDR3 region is CASSLFGAPGGNTEAFF. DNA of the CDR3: TGTGCCAGCAGCTTGTTTGGGGCACCGGGGGGGAACACTGAAGCTTTCTTT.

The CDR3 DNA follows: TGTGCCAGCATCGGACAGAGCTCCTATAATTCACCCCTCCACTTT. Translation gives CASIGQSSYNSPLHF. V is TRBV6-6 and J is TRBJ1-6, with D perhaps TRBD1 (6 bases). This CDR3 is 15 amino acids long. From germline, CDR1 is MNHNY and CDR2 SVGAGI (reference sequence). Trimming pared 7 bases from V and 0 bases from J, leaving 10 bases between.

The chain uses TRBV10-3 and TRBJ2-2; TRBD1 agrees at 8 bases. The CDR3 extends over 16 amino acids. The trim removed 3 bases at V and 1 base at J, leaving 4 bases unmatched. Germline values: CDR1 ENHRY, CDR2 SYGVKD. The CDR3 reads CAISEAGTGNTGELFF. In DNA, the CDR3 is TGTGCCATCAGTGAAGCCGGGACAGGGAACACCGGGGAGCTGTTTTTT.

In nucleotides, the CDR3 is TGCAGCGTTGACGACCGAGGAGAGACCCAGTACTTC. Translating gives CSVDDRGETQYF. The chain uses TRBV29-1 and TRBJ2-5; no reliable D call. The germline V and J ends were trimmed by 3 bases and 4 bases, with 9 bases remaining between them. The CDR3 covers 12 residues. Germline CDR1 SQVTM, CDR2 ANQGSEA.

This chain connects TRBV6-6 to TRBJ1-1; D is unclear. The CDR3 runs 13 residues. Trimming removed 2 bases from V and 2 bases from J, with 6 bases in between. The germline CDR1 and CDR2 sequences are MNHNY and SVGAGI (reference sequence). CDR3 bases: TGTGCCAGCAGTTACGAGTCAAACACTGAAGCTTTCTTT. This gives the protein CASSYESNTEAFF.

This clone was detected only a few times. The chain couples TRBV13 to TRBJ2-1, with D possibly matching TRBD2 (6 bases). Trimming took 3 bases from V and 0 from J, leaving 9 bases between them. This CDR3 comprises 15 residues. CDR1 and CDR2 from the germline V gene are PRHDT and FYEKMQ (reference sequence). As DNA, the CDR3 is TGTGCCAGCAGCTTTAGCGGTAGCTCCTACAATGAGCAGTTCTTC. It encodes CASSFSGSSYNEQFF.

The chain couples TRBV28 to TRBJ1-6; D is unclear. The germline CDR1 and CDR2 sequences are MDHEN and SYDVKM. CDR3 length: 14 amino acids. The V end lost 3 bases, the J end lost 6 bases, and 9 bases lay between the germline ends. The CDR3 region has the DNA TGTGCCAGCAGTTTCCCAGGCAGTAATTCACCCCTCCACTTT. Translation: CASSFPGSNSPLHF. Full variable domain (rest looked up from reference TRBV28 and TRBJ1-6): DVKVTQSSRYLVKRTGEKVFLECVQDMDHENMFWYRQDPGLGLRLIYFSYDVKMKEKGDIPEGYSVSREKKERFSLILESASTNQTSMYLCASSFPGSNSPLHFGNGTRLTVT.

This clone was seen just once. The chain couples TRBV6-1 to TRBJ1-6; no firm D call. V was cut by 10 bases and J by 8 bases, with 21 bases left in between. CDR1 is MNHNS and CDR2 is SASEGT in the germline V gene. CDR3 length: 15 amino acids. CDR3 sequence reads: CANKANSLSDSPLHF. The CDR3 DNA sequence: TGTGCCAATAAAGCGAACTCCCTTAGTGATTCACCCCTCCACTTT.